Shown below are 29 T cell receptor beta chains from a single sample sequenced in a study of T cell responses to AZD1222 COVID-19 vaccine (dated by TCRdb to the early 2020s). Reading the label with the study, this specimen's time point is: baseline before first vaccination. Libraries were built with the immunoSEQ multiplex PCR assay. The source is immuneACCESS, and TCRdb retained only in-frame sequences with V and J called. Part of the clones is not carried over; for the studies checked, unresolved V genes explain less than half of this, and the remainder is unexplained. Within this sample are tens of thousands of clones, with about four fifths of them counted one time only. Around 7.5% of the sample belongs to the ten largest clones. The specimen was peripheral blood, collected on day 0 of AZD1222 vaccination. Every receptor here comes from an adult in good health.

CDR3 coding DNA: TGTGCCCATAACCACAGGGTAGATGGGGATTCACCCCTCCACTTT. It codes for CAHNHRVDGDSPLHF. The rearrangement joins TRBV19 to TRBJ1-6, with a tentative D call TRBD1 (6 bases). V dropped 11 bases and J dropped 8 bases, with 22 bases sitting between them. In germline, CDR1 is LNHDA, CDR2 SQIVND (reference sequence). This CDR3 is 15 amino acids long.

This clone was seen more than once but under ten times. The chain joins TRBV2 to TRBJ1-2; D not resolved. The germline V and J ends were trimmed by 6 bases and 8 bases, with 13 bases remaining between them. CDR3 length: 12 amino acids. Germline V gene data show CDR1 as SNHLY and CDR2 as FYNNEI. The DNA for the CDR3 is TGTGCCAGCAGCCCGGGAGTGTTCGGCTACACCTTC. It is translated as CASSPGVFGYTF.

The rearrangement uses TRBV12-5 and TRBJ2-7, with 7 bases identical to TRBD2. The V gene's germline CDR1 is LGHNT and CDR2 FRNRAP. The CDR3 covers 15 residues. Trimming removed 3 bases from V and 4 bases from J; junction bases left unmatched: 9. The DNA for the CDR3 is TGTGCTAGTGGTTTTACTCCTCTCGGGGGGTACGAGCAGTACTTC. As protein: CASGFTPLGGYEQYF.

The genes are TRBV28 and TRBJ1-5; D is unresolved. Germline-derived CDR1 and CDR2 are MDHEN and SYDVKM. This CDR3 contains 14 residues. Trimming cost V 7 bases and J 3 bases, with 13 bases left between them. CDR3 region: CASTAISHNQPQHF. CDR3 coding DNA: TGTGCCAGCACCGCGATTTCCCACAATCAGCCCCAGCATTTT.

This chain uses TRBV11-2 with TRBJ2-2, with 8 bases lining up with TRBD1. The J segment lost 4 bases and the V segment lost 6 bases, leaving 10 bases of the junction unmatched. The CDR3 totals 16 residues. Looked up from germline, CDR1 is SGHAT and CDR2 is FQNNGV. CDR3 protein: CASSRPGQVGTGELFF. The CDR3 nucleotides are TGTGCCAGCAGTCGGCCGGGACAGGTGGGCACCGGGGAGCTGTTTTTT.

The J gene is TRBJ1-1, the V gene TRBV6-1, with D uncertain. Trimming took off 2 bases at V and 6 bases at J, with 7 bases between the two ends. Germline CDR1 MNHNS, CDR2 SASEGT. The CDR3 runs to 12 residues. This chain's CDR3 is CASSENPAEAFF. CDR3 DNA: TGTGCCAGCAGTGAAAATCCGGCTGAAGCTTTCTTT.

The chain couples TRBV18 to TRBJ2-2; D might be TRBD1 (5 bases). V lost 3 bases and J 4 bases, leaving 21 bases between the germline ends. CDR3 length equals 18 residues. Per germline, CDR1 KGHSH and CDR2 LQKENI. The CDR3 spells CASSPATVGQGITGELFF. Here the CDR3 DNA reads TGTGCCAGCTCACCCGCAACCGTTGGCCAGGGCATCACCGGGGAGCTGTTTTTT.

The chain uses TRBV4-1 and TRBJ1-2; TRBD1 agrees at 8 bases. V shed 0 bases and J 1 base; nucleotides not matched to a gene: 4. Germline V gives CDR1 MGHRA, CDR2 YSYEKL. The CDR3 is made up of 16 amino acids. CDR3 DNA: TGCGCCAGCAGCCAAGAGCCCGGACAGGGTAACTATGGCTACACCTTC. Translating gives CASSQEPGQGNYGYTF.

The chain recombines TRBV9 with TRBJ2-1; D is unresolved. From germline, CDR1 is SGDLS and CDR2 YYNGEE. This CDR3 comprises 14 residues. Trimming removed 0 bases from V and 3 bases from J, with 7 bases in between. This CDR3 reads CASSVVSYYNEQFF. The CDR3 DNA reads TGTGCCAGCAGCGTAGTGAGCTACTACAATGAGCAGTTCTTC.

V and J are TRBV24-1 and TRBJ2-1, with D perhaps TRBD2 (5 bases). The germline CDR1 and CDR2 sequences are KGHDR and SFDVKD. The CDR3 is 16 amino acids. Between the trimmed V and J ends, which lost 4 bases and 1 base, there was a span of 13 bases. CDR3 DNA sequence: TGTGCCACCAGTGAGATGTGGACTTGGTCCTACAATGAGCAGTTCTTC. Protein: CATSEMWTWSYNEQFF.

V and J are TRBV6-5 and TRBJ1-1, with 7 nucleotides matching TRBD1. Germline V CDR1 and CDR2: MNHEY, SVGAGI. The CDR3 is 14 amino acids. The V gene end was trimmed by 6 bases and the J gene end by 4 bases; junction bases not matched to a gene: 8. CDR3 DNA: TGTGCCAGCAGATTCGACAGGGAAAGCACTGAAGCTTTCTTT. It codes for CASRFDRESTEAFF.

The V call is TRBV24-1, the J call TRBJ1-5; D might be TRBD1 (6 bases). The CDR3 spans 14 residues. Per the germline V gene, CDR1 is KGHDR and CDR2 is SFDVKD. The germline V and J ends were trimmed by 3 bases and 6 bases, with 11 bases remaining between them. CDR3 loop: CATSDPRTAQPQHF. CDR3 DNA: TGTGCCACCAGTGATCCCCGGACAGCTCAGCCCCAGCATTTT.

This clone was found a few times. The V gene is TRBV18, the J gene TRBJ2-1; 8 bases agree with TRBD2. The CDR3 covers 16 residues. With V trimmed by 5 bases and J by 1 base, 7 bases remained unmatched. In germline, CDR1 is KGHSH, CDR2 LQKENI. Here the CDR3 DNA reads TGTGCCAGCTCAGAACTAGCGGAGGGTTCCTACAATGAGCAGTTCTTC. This translates into CASSELAEGSYNEQFF.

J is TRBJ2-2 and V is TRBV11-3; either TRBD1 or TRBD2 may fit D (5 bases each). Deletions cut 5 bases from V and 4 bases from J, with 11 bases between. The CDR3 is 14 amino acids. Germline values: CDR1 SGHNT, CDR2 YENEEA. CDR3 coding DNA: TGTGCCAGCAGCGCCCGTGGGGGCACCGGGGAGCTGTTTTTT. This encodes CASSARGGTGELFF.

The CDR3 protein is CATRGFNSYEQYF. The CDR3 DNA reads TGTGCCACCAGGGGGTTTAACTCCTACGAGCAGTACTTC. The chain is built from TRBV28 and TRBJ2-7; 7 positions match TRBD1. V shed 10 bases, J shed 0 bases, and the junction held 6 bases outside the gene matches. CDR1 is MDHEN and CDR2 is SYDVKM in the germline V gene. The CDR3 length is 13 residues.

This clone was detected only a few times. The chain links TRBV29-1 to TRBJ2-3, with 10 positions matching TRBD2. With 0 bases clipped from V and 4 bases from J, the junction kept 4 bases outside the gene matches. This CDR3 is 15 amino acids long. Germline CDR1 is SQVTM and CDR2 is ANQGSEA. CDR3 protein: CSVEDGLAVADTQYF. CDR3 nucleotides: TGCAGCGTTGAAGATGGACTAGCGGTTGCAGATACGCAGTATTTT.

The chain joins TRBV15 to TRBJ1-4; D possibly corresponds to TRBD1 (6 bases). V dropped 0 bases and J dropped 8 bases, with 16 bases sitting between them. Germline V gene data show CDR1 as LNHNV and CDR2 as YYDKDF (reference sequence). The CDR3 extends over 16 amino acids. In nucleotides, the CDR3 is TGTGCCACCAGCAGAGATCTAACAGGGCGAGGGGAAAAACTGTTTTTT. It encodes CATSRDLTGRGEKLFF.

J is TRBJ1-5 and V is TRBV5-1; the D is unclear. The CDR3 contains 15 residues. Germline values: CDR1 SGHRS, CDR2 YFSETQ. V gave up 1 base and J gave up 5 bases, with 13 bases separating them. For the CDR3, the DNA is TGCGCCAGCAGCTTGAGCAGGCCCGATGATCAGCCCCAGCATTTT. Translated, it gives CASSLSRPDDQPQHF.

The chain recombines TRBV5-6 with TRBJ2-6; D is uncertain. Germline values: CDR1 SGHDT, CDR2 YYEEEE. The CDR3 covers 16 residues. With 0 bases removed from V and 0 bases from J, the gap between germline ends came to 7 bases. The CDR3 DNA follows: TGTGCCAGCAGCTTGGGGGTGATCTCTGGGGCCAACGTCCTGACTTTC. Amino acid sequence: CASSLGVISGANVLTF.

The CDR3 is CASSWGTVEKLFF. CDR3 DNA sequence: TGTGCCAGCAGTTGGGGGACAGTTGAAAAACTGTTTTTT. The rearrangement links TRBV7-2 to TRBJ1-4; TRBD1 aligns across 7 bases. V was clipped by 6 bases and J by 7 bases; unmatched bases: 5. Germline V gene lookup returns CDR1 SGHTA and CDR2 FQGNSA. The CDR3 has 13 residues.

V is TRBV12-3 or TRBV12-4 and J is TRBJ1-1; TRBD1 is a possible D gene (5 bases). Trimming pared 3 bases from V and 5 bases from J, leaving 10 bases between. The CDR3 consists of 13 residues. The CDR3 sequence is CASSFRQGTEAFF. The CDR3 nucleotides are TGTGCCAGCAGTTTCCGTCAGGGAACTGAAGCTTTCTTT.

The chain joins TRBV5-1 to TRBJ2-7; TRBD1 matches 8 bases. Germline trimming cut 3 bases from V and 7 bases from J; bases unmatched to any gene: 12. Looked up from germline, CDR1 is SGHRS and CDR2 is YFSETQ. This CDR3 spans 15 amino acids. For the CDR3, the DNA is TGCGCCAGCAGCTCCGACGGACAGGGTTCCCGGGAGCAGTACTTC. It specifies CASSSDGQGSREQYF. Full variable domain (rest looked up from reference TRBV5-1 and TRBJ2-7): KAGVTQTPRYLIKTRGQQVTLSCSPISGHRSVSWYQQTPGQGLQFLFEYFSETQRNKGNFPGRFSGRQFSNSRSEMNVSTLELGDSALYLCASSSDGQGSREQYFGPGTRLTVT.

The chain employs TRBV10-3 and TRBJ1-2; D remains unclear. This CDR3 spans 15 amino acids. Germline lookup yields CDR1 ENHRY and CDR2 SYGVKD. Trimming shortened V by 0 bases and J by 2 bases, and 10 bases separated the two germline ends. The CDR3 is CAISESGTPNYGYTF. The CDR3 nucleotides read TGTGCCATCAGTGAGTCGGGCACCCCCAACTATGGCTACACCTTC.

This clone was counted between two and nine times. The chain joins TRBV7-8 to TRBJ2-5, with a weak D call TRBD1 (6 bases). The CDR3 consists of 15 residues. CDR1 SGHVS and CDR2 FQNEAQ come from the germline V gene. Between the trimmed V and J ends, which lost 6 bases and 2 bases, there was a span of 16 bases. CDR3 sequence reads: CASSRIGQPQETQYF. The CDR3, as DNA: TGTGCCAGCAGTCGCATCGGACAGCCTCAAGAGACCCAGTACTTC.

V usage is TRBV5-1 and J usage is TRBJ1-1, with unresolved D. The germline V and J ends were trimmed by 0 bases and 3 bases, with 12 bases remaining between them. The CDR3 has 15 residues. Germline V gene data show CDR1 as SGHRS and CDR2 as YFSETQ. The CDR3 is CASSLDPRDHTEAFF. CDR3 DNA: TGCGCCAGCAGCTTGGACCCCCGGGATCACACTGAAGCTTTCTTT.

This clone was seen once. The V gene is TRBV6-5, the J gene TRBJ2-1, with 10 bases fitting TRBD2. The germline CDR1 and CDR2 sequences are MNHEY and SVGAGI. The CDR3 extends over 16 amino acids. V lost 2 bases and J lost 6; bases outside the gene matches: 7. The CDR3 here is CASSYIAGGGGNEQFF. The CDR3 bases are TGTGCCAGCAGTTACATAGCGGGGGGCGGAGGCAATGAGCAGTTCTTC.

The sample holds a few counts of this clone. V is TRBV14 and J is TRBJ2-7; 9 positions agree with TRBD1. Germline CDR1 and CDR2: SGHDN and FVKESK. The CDR3 covers 15 residues. J gave up 2 bases and V 4 bases, and 6 bases lay outside the gene matches. The CDR3 here is CASSRGQGRTYEQYF. The CDR3 coding sequence is TGTGCCAGCAGCCGAGGACAGGGGAGAACCTACGAGCAGTACTTC.

The chain combines TRBV11-3 with TRBJ2-1; tentative D call: TRBD1 (6 bases). The CDR3 spans 13 residues. The germline V gene has CDR1 SGHNT and CDR2 YENEEA. The V end lost 2 bases, the J end lost 5 bases, and 7 bases lay between the germline ends. CDR3 nucleotides: TGTGCCAGCAGCTTAAACAGGGACAATGAGCAGTTCTTC. Its protein product is CASSLNRDNEQFF.

CDR3 region: CASSQDPRYQPQHF. The DNA for the CDR3 is TGCGCCAGCAGCCAAGATCCGCGTTATCAGCCCCAGCATTTT. The gene calls are TRBV4-3 and TRBJ1-5; D ambiguous. V dropped 0 bases and J dropped 5 bases, with 8 bases sitting between them. Germline loops: CDR1 LGHNA, CDR2 YSLEER. This CDR3 has 14 residues.